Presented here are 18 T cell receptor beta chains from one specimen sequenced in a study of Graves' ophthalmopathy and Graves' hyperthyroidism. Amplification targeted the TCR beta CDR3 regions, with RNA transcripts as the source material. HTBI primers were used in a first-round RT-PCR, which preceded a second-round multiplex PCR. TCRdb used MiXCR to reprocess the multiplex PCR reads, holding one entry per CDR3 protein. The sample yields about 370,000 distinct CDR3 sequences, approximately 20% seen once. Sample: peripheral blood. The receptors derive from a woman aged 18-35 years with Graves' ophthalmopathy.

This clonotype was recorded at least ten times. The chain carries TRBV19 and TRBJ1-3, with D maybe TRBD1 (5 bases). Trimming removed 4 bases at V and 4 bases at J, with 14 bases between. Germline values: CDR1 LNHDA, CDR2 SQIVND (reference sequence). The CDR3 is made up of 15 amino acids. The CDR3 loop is CASSNTAGPGNTIYF. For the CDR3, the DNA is TGTGCCAGTAGTAACACCGCAGGGCCAGGAAACACCATATATTTT.

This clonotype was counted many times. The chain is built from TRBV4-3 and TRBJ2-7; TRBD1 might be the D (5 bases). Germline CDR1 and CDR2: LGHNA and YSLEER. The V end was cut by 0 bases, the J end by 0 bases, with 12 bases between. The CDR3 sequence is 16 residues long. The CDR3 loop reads CASSQELGTGSYEQYF. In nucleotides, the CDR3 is TGCGCCAGCAGCCAAGAGCTGGGAACAGGCTCCTACGAGCAGTACTTC.

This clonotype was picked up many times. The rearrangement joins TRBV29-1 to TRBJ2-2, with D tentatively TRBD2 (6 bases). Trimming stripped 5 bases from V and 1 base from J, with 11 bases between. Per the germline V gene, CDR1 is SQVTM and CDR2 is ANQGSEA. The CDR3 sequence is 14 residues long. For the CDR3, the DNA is TGCAGCGTTCATAGCGGTAGGAACACCGGGGAGCTGTTTTTT. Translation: CSVHSGRNTGELFF.

The CDR3 reads CASSGREGRLRETQYF. DNA for the CDR3: TGTGCCAGCAGTGGCAGGGAAGGGCGCCTCCGAGAGACCCAGTACTTC. The chain carries TRBV12-3 or TRBV12-4 and TRBJ2-5, with D tentatively TRBD1 (5 bases). CDR3 size: 16 residues. Trimming shortened V by 5 bases and J by 4 bases, and 20 bases separated the two germline ends.

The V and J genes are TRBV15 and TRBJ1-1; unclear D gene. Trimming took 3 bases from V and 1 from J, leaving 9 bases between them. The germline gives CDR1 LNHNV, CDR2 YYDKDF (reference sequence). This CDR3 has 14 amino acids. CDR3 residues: CATSSWYANTEAFF. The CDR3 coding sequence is TGTGCCACCAGCAGCTGGTATGCGAACACTGAAGCTTTCTTT.

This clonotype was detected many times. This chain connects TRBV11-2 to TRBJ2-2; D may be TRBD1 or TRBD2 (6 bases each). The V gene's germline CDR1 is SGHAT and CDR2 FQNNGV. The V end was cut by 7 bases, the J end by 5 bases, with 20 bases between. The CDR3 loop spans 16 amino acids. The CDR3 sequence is CASIDPGRGGTGELFF. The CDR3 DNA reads TGTGCCAGCATCGATCCCGGGAGAGGGGGAACCGGGGAGCTGTTTTTT.

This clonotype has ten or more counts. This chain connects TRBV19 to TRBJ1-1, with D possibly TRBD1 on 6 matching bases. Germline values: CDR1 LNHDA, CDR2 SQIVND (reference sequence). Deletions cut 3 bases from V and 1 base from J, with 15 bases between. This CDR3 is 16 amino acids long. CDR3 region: CASSIHLQGWNTEAFF. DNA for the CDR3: TGTGCCAGTAGTATCCACCTACAGGGATGGAACACTGAAGCTTTCTTT.

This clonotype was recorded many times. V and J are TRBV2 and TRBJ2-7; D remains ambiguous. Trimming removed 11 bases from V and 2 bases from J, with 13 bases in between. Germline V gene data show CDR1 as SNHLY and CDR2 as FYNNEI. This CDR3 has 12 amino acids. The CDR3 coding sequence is TGTGCCTCTAGGCCCAGAACCTACGAGCAGTACTTC. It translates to CASRPRTYEQYF.

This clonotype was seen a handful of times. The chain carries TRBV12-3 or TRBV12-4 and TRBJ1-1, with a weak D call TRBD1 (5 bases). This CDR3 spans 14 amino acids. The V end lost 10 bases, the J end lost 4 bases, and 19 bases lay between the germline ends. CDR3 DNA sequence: TGTGCCATGCGTCCCCCGGGGCTTGGCACTGAAGCTTTCTTT. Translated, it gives CAMRPPGLGTEAFF.

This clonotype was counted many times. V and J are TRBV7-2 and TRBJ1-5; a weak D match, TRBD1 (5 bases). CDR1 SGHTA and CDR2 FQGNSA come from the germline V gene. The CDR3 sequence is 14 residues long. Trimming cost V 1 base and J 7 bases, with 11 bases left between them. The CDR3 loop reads CASSLVQGPQPQHF. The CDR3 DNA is TGTGCCAGCAGCTTAGTGCAGGGACCCCAGCCCCAGCATTTT.

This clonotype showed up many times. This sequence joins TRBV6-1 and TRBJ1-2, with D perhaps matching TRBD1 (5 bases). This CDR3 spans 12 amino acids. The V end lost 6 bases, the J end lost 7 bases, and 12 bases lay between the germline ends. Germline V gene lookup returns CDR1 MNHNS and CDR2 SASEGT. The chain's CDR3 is CASRRQRGGYTF. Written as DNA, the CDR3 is TGTGCCAGCAGACGACAGCGGGGTGGCTACACCTTC.

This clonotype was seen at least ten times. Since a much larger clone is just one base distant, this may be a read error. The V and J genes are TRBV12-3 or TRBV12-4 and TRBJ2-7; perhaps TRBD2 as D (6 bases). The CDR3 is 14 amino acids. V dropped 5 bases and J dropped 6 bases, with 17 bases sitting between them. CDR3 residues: CASSQVRSSGEQYF. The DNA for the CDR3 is TGTGCCAGCAGTCAAGTGCGGAGTAGCGGCGAGCAGTACTTC.

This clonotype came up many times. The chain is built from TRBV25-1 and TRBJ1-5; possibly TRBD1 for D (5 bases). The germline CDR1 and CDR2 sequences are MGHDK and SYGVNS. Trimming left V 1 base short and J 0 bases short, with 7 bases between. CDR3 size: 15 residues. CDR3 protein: CASSEWGGSNQPQHF. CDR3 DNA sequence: TGTGCCAGCAGTGAATGGGGGGGTAGCAATCAGCCCCAGCATTTT.

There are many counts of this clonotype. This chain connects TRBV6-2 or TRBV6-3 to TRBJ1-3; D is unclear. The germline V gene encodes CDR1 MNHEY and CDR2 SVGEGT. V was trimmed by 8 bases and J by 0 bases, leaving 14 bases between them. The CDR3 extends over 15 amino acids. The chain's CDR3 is CASADRRTSGNTIYF. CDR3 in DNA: TGTGCCAGCGCCGATAGACGGACCTCTGGAAACACCATATATTTT.

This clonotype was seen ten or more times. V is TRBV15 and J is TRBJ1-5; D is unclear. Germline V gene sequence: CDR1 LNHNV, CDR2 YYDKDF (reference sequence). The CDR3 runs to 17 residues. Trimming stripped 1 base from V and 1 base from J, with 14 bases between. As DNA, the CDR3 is TGTGCCACCAGCAGAGCTTCCCCCCGTGGGAGCAATCAGCCCCAGCATTTT. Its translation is CATSRASPRGSNQPQHF.

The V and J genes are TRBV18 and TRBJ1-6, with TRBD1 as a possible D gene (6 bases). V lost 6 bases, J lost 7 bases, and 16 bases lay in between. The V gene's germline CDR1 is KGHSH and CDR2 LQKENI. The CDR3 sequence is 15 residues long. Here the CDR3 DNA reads TGTGCCAGCTCCCCGGACGGACAGCCAAATTCACCCCTCCACTTT. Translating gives CASSPDGQPNSPLHF.

Written as DNA, the CDR3 is TGTGCCACCAGCCGGGACGGGGGTTATTACGAGCAGTACTTC. It translates to CATSRDGGYYEQYF. This sequence joins TRBV15 and TRBJ2-7, with TRBD2 as a possible D gene (6 bases). The germline V gene has CDR1 LNHNV and CDR2 YYDKDF (reference sequence). The V gene lost 5 bases and the J gene lost 4 bases, with 15 bases spanning the gap. The CDR3 sequence is 14 residues long.

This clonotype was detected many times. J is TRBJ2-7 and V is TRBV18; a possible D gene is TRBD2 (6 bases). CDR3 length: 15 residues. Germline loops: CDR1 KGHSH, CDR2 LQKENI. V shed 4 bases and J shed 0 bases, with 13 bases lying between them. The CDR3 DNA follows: TGTGCCAGCTCACGGGAGGAGCCATTCTCCTACGAGCAGTACTTC. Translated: CASSREEPFSYEQYF.